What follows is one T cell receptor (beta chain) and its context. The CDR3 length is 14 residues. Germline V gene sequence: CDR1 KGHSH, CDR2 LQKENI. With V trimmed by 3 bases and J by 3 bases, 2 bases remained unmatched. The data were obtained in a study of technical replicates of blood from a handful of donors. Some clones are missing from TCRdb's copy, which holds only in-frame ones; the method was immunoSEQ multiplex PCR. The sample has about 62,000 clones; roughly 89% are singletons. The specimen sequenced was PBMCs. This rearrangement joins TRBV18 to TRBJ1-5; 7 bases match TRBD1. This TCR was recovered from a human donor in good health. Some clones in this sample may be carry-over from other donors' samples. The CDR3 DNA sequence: TGTGCCAGCTCACCCGACAGGGACAATCAGCCCCAGCATTTT. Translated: CASSPDRDNQPQHF.